This T cell receptor beta chain was profiled in a study of T-cell reconstitution after alpha-beta-depleted transplantation in children. Preparing the TCRbeta library involved the use of unique molecular identifiers. MiXCR, run by TCRdb on the PCR reads, gives a single entry per CDR3 protein. The sample lists hundreds of thousands of distinct CDR3 sequences, 11% occurring once. This clonotype was seen repeatedly, ten times or more. What it binds is not known. The CDR3 consists of 17 residues. The ends were cut back, 1 base at V and 7 bases at J, with 20 bases in the middle. The germline V gene has CDR1 MNHEY and CDR2 SMNVEV (reference sequence). Findings of the study overall: For some patients, TCRbeta diversity was high at day 60 because of recipient T cells and thymic progenitors that survived. Expanded clones from the graft, numbering several hundred, reportedly supplied alpha-beta T cells about two months after transplant.

This specimen was peripheral blood, taken 180 days after TCRalphabeta/CD19-depleted stem cell transplant. The rearrangement uses TRBV27 and TRBJ2-1, with D perhaps being TRBD1 or TRBD2 (5 bases each). The TCR originated in a male patient between 2 and 9 years old who had a stem cell transplant for chronic granulomatous disease, so the T cells may come from the graft donor. The CDR3 DNA is TGTGCCAGCAGTTTATGGGGACCTCAGGATCCTTTTAATGAGCAGTTCTTC. Translating gives CASSLWGPQDPFNEQFF.